This record concerns one TCR beta chain sequence. The antigen is not known. Indicated treatment: roughly 19 received Ad26.COV2.S at low or high dose, single or two shots; about 5 received placebo; per-sample allocation not given. Sampling occurred on day 63 after the first vaccine or placebo injection. Profiling relied on immunoSEQ multiplex PCR, and the TCRdb table lists in-frame clones only, not all of them. The table has 250,000 or so clones, roughly 87% seen once. The sample comes from a study of Ad26.COV2.S vaccination and SARS-CoV-2 variants. General study results and limits: People who got the vaccine or the placebo had similar non-spike TCR breadth. It was vaccine recipients, not placebo recipients, who had the higher spike-specific TCR breadth. The analyses of TCR breadth and depth may have understated the size of total T cell responses.

Trimming took off 1 base at V and 4 bases at J, with 10 bases between the two ends. Germline V CDR1 and CDR2: SEHNR, FQNEAQ (reference sequence). The CDR3 has 14 residues. The chain carries TRBV7-9 and TRBJ1-1; no firm D call. This clonotype was obtained from a person between 18 and 65 years old who received the Ad26.COV2.S COVID-19 vaccine or a placebo. The sequencing used peripheral blood, collected in a trial of Ad26.COV2.S vaccine versus placebo. Here the CDR3 reads CASSLGRTVTEAFF. DNA for the CDR3: TGTGCCAGCAGCTTAGGACGGACTGTCACTGAAGCTTTCTTT. Based on the CDR3 plus reference TRBV7-9 and TRBJ1-1, the full variable domain is DTGVSQNPRHKITKRGQNVTFRCDPISEHNRLYWYRQTLGQGPEFLTYFQNEAQLEKSRLLSDRFSAERPKGSFSTLEIQRTEQGDSAMYLCASSLGRTVTEAFFGQGTRLTVV.